Presented here are 8 T cell receptor beta chains from one specimen sequenced in a study of B cell selection in AIRE deficiency. The sorted conventional CD4 T cells were gated as CD4+CD127+. Profiled with immunoSEQ multiplex PCR; TCRdb holds only in-frame clones, not every one. The sample lists 20,000 to 25,000 clones, about 97% occurring once. The sequenced sample consisted of conventional CD4+ T cells sorted from PBMCs. The receptors here all came from a human donor with AIRE deficiency.

This clone was seen a handful of times. The chain carries TRBV27 and TRBJ2-7; the match to TRBD1 covers 8 bases. CDR1 is MNHEY, CDR2 SMNVEV, per germline (reference sequence). The CDR3 runs 16 residues. After removal of 6 bases from V and 5 bases from J, the junction contained 15 bases not matched to a gene. The CDR3, as DNA: TGTGCCAGCAGGACACTTGGGGGGACAGGAGGCCACGAGCAGTACTTC. It encodes CASRTLGGTGGHEQYF.

This clone has a handful of counts. As DNA, the CDR3 is TGTGCCATCAGTAGCGGGGAAGAGACCCAGTACTTC. Translation: CAISSGEETQYF. The chain employs TRBV10-3 and TRBJ2-5; TRBD2 matches at 7 bases. The CDR3 spans 12 residues. The J segment lost 3 bases and the V segment lost 5 bases, leaving 0 bases of the junction unmatched. Germline lookup yields CDR1 ENHRY and CDR2 SYGVKD.

This clone was detected only once. The chain employs TRBV7-9 and TRBJ2-1; 7 bases fit TRBD2. The CDR3 totals 15 residues. The V gene end was trimmed by 3 bases and the J gene end by 3 bases; junction bases not matched to a gene: 5. Germline V gene sequence: CDR1 SEHNR, CDR2 FQNEAQ (reference sequence). CDR3 DNA sequence: TGTGCCAGCAGCTTTTCGGCGGGAGACTACAATGAGCAGTTCTTC. This encodes CASSFSAGDYNEQFF.

The chain combines TRBV28 with TRBJ1-5; no firm D call. The V and J ends lost 6 bases and 0 bases respectively, with 6 bases between them. There are 13 residues in the CDR3. The germline gives CDR1 MDHEN, CDR2 SYDVKM. The CDR3 region has the DNA TGTGCCAGCAGCCGAAATAGCAATCAGCCCCAGCATTTT. Amino acid sequence: CASSRNSNQPQHF.

The rearrangement uses TRBV2 and TRBJ1-1; 8 nucleotides agree with TRBD1. The germline V gene encodes CDR1 SNHLY and CDR2 FYNNEI. V was clipped by 5 bases and J by 1 base; unmatched bases: 0. This CDR3 contains 13 residues. The CDR3 bases are TGTGCCAGCAGTCAGGGGGCGAACACTGAAGCTTTCTTT. Amino acid sequence: CASSQGANTEAFF.

The V gene is TRBV7-3, the J gene TRBJ2-2; D is undetermined. The CDR3 sequence is 16 residues long. Trimming took 2 bases from V and 1 from J, leaving 11 bases between them. CDR1 is SGHTA, CDR2 FQGTGA, per germline. CDR3 in DNA: TGTGCCAGCAGCTTAGTCTCCTATATGAACACCGGGGAGCTGTTTTTT. Encoded protein: CASSLVSYMNTGELFF. Full variable domain (missing parts from reference TRBV7-3 and TRBJ2-2): GAGVSQTPSNKVTEKGKYVELRCDPISGHTALYWYRQSLGQGPEFLIYFQGTGAADDSGLPNDRFFAVRPEGSVSTLKIQRTERGDSAVYLCASSLVSYMNTGELFFGEGSRLTVL.

The chain joins TRBV6-5 to TRBJ1-1; 12 nucleotides line up with TRBD1. The ends lost 0 bases at V and 5 bases at J; junction bases unmatched: 1. Germline V gene lookup returns CDR1 MNHEY and CDR2 SVGAGI. The CDR3 length is 15 residues. The CDR3 is CASSYSGQGATEAFF. The CDR3 region has the DNA TGTGCCAGCAGTTACTCGGGACAGGGGGCTACTGAAGCTTTCTTT.

This chain connects TRBV28 to TRBJ1-2; D is unresolved. Germline loops: CDR1 MDHEN, CDR2 SYDVKM. Trimming removed 5 bases from V and 4 bases from J, with 14 bases in between. The CDR3 has 14 residues. CDR3 in DNA: TGTGCCAGCAGTCCCTGGGAGCGGCCCTATGGCTACACCTTC. Encoded protein: CASSPWERPYGYTF.